This section outlines one T cell receptor beta chain sequence together with its context. The source of the sample is a study of blood T cell repertoires in COVID-19. Study as a whole: There were acute and convalescent COVID-19 samples, and they came from the United States, Italy and Spain.

Per the authors' pipeline: Reference gene primer amplification gave nucleated cell count estimates. Only in-frame clones appear in the TCRdb table, and some are missing; sequencing was by immunoSEQ multiplex PCR. The DNA gave D and trimming, while V, J and clone size come from that table. The table lists around 160,000 clones, roughly 76% of them singletons, with roughly 8% in the top ten. The sequenced material came from peripheral blood. The receptor was isolated from a human donor with acute or convalescent COVID-19. The donor label of this sample is uncertain.

The CDR3 coding sequence is TGTGCCAGCAGCTTGCAGGCTCGCTACACCTTC. Translation: CASSLQARYTF. The chain joins TRBV5-6 to TRBJ1-2; D remains unclear. CDR1 and CDR2 from the germline V gene are SGHDT and YYEEEE. The CDR3 loop spans 11 amino acids. Trimming removed 1 base at V and 9 bases at J, with 7 bases between.